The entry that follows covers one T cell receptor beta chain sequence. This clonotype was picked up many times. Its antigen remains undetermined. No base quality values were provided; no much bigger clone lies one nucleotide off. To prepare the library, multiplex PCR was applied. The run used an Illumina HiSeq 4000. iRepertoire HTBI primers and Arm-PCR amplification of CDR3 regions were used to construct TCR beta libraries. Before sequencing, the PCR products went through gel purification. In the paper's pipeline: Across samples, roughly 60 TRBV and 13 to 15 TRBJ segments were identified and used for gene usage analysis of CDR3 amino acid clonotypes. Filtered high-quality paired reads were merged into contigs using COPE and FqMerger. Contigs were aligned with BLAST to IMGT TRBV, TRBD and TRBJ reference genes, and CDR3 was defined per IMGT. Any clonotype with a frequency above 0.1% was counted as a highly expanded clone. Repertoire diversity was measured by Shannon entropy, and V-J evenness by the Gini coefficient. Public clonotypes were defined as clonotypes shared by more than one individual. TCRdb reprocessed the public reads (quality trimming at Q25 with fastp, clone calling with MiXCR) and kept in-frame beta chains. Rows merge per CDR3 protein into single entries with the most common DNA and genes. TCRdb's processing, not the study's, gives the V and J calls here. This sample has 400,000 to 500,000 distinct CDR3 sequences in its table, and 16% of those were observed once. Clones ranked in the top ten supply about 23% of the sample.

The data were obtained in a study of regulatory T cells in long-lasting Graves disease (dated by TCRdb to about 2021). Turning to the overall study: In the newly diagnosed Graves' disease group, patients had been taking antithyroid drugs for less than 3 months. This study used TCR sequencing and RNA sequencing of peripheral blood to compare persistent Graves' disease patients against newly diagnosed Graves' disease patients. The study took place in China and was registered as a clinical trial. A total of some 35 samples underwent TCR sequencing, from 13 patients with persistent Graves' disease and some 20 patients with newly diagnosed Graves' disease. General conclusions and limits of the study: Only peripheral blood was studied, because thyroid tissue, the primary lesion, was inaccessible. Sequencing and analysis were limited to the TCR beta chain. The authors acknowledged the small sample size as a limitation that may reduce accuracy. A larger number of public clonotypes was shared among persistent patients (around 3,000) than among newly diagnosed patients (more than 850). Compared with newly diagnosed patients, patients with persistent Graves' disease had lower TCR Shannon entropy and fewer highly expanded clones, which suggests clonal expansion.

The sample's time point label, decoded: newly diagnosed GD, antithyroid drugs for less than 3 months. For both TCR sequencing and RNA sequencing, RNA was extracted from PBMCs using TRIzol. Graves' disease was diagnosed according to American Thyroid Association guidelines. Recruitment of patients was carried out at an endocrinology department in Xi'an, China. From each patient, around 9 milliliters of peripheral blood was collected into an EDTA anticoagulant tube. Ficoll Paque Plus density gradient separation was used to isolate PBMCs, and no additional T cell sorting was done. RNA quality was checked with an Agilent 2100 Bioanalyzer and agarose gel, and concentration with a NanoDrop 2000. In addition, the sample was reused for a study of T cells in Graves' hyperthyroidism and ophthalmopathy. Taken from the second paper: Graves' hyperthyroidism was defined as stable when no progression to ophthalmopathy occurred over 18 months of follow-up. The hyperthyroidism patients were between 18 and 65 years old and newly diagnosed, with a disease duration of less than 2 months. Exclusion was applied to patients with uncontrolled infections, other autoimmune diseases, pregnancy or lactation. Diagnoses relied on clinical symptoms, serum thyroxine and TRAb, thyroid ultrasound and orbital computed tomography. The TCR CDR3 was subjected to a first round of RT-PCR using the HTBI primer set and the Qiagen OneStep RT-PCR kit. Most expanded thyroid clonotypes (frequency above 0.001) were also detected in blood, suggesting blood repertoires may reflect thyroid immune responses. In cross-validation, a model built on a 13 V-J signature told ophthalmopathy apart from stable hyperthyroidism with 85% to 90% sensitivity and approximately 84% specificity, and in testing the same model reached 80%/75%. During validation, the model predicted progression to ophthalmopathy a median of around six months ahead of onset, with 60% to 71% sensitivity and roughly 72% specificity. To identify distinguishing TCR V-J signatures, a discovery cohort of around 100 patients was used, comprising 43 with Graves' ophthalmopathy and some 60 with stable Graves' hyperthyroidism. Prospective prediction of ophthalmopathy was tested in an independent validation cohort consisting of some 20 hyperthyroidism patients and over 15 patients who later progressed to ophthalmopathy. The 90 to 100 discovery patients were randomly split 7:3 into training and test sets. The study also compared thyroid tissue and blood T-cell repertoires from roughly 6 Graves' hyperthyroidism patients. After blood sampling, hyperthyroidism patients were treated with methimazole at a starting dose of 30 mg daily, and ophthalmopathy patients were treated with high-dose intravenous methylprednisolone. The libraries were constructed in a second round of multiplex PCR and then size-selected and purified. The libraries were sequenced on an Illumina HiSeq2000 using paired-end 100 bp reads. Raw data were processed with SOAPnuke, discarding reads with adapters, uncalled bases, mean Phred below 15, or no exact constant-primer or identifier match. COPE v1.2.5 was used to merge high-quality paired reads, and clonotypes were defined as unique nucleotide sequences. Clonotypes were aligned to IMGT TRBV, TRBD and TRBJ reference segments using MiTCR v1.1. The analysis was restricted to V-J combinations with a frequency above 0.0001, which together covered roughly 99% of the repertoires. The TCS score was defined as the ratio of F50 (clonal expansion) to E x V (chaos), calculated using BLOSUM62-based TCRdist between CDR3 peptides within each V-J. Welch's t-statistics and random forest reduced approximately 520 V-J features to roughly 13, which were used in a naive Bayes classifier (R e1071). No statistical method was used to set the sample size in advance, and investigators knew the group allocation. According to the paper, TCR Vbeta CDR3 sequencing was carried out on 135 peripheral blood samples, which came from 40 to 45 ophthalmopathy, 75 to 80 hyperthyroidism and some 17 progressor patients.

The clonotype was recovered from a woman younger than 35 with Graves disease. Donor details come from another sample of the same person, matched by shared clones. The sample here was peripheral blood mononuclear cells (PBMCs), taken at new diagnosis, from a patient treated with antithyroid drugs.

For the CDR3, the sequence is CASRTQGRETQYF. DNA sequence: TGTGCCAGCAGGACCCAGGGAAGGGAGACCCAGTACTTC. The chain was built from TRBV6-1 and TRBJ2-5; TRBD1 is a weak D gene call, 5 bases matching. At the junction V is shortened by 6 bases and J by 5 bases, with 13 bases in between. From the cysteine through the phenylalanine, the CDR3 covers 13 amino acids. Of the read, only the CDR3 DNA is kept; its 39 bases are in frame from base 1. Sequences MNHNS (CDR1) and SASEGT (CDR2) are obtained from the germline V gene.